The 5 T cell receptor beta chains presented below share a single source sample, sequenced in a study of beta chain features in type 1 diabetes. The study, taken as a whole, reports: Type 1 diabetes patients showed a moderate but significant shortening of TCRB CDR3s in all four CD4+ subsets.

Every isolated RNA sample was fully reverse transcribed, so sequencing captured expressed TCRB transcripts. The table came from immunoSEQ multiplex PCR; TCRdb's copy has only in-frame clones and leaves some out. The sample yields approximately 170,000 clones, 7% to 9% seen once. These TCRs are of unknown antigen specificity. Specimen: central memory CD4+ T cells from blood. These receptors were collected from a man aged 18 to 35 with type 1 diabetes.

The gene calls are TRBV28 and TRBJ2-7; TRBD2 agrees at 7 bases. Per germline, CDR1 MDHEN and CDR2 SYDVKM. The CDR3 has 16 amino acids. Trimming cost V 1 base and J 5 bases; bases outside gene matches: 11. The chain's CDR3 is CASSLSGGSKDNEQYF. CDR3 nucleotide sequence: TGTGCCAGCAGTTTATCAGGCGGGAGTAAGGACAACGAGCAGTACTTC.

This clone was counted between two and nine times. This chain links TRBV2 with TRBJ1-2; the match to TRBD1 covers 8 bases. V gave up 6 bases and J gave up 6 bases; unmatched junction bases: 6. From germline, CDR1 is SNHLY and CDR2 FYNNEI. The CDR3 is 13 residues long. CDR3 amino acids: CASRRQGFDGYTF. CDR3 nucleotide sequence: TGTGCCAGCAGACGACAGGGGTTCGATGGCTACACCTTC. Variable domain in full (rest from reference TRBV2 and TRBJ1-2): EPEVTQTPSHQVTQMGQEVILRCVPISNHLYFYWYRQILGQKVEFLVSFYNNEISEKSEIFDDQFSVERPDGSNFTLKIRSTKLEDSAMYFCASRRQGFDGYTFGSGTRLTVV.

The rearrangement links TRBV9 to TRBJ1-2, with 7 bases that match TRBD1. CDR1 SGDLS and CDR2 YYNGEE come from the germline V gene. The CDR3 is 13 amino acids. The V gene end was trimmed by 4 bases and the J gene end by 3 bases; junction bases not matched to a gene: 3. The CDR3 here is CASSPGTDYGYTF. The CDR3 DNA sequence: TGTGCCAGCAGCCCGGGGACAGACTATGGCTACACCTTC.

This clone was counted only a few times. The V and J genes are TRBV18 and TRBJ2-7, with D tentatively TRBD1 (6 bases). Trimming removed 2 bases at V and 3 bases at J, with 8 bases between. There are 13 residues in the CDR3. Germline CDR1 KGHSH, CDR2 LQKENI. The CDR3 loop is CASSPTGIYEQYF. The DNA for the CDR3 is TGTGCCAGCTCACCAACAGGGATCTACGAGCAGTACTTC.

The CDR3 nucleotides are TGTGCCAGCAGTTCATACAGGGGTGGATCCTACAATGAGCAGTTCTTC. This sequence encodes CASSSYRGGSYNEQFF. The rearrangement uses TRBV27 and TRBJ2-1, with 7 bases that match TRBD1. V dropped 4 bases and J dropped 1; count of bases not matched to a gene: 7. Germline CDR1 reads MNHEY; CDR2 reads SMNVEV (reference sequence). The CDR3 totals 16 residues.